This TCR beta chain appears in the sequencing data of a study of blood T cell repertoires in COVID-19. This clone was observed once. Per the authors' pipeline: It was from reference gene primer amplification that nucleated cell counts were estimated. Data came from immunoSEQ multiplex PCR; TCRdb stores just in-frame clones and leaves some out. The V and J calls and clone size are taken from that table; D and trimming were inferred from the DNA. Of around 100,000 clones in the sample, roughly 86% were seen once. Germline CDR1 MDHEN, CDR2 SYDVKM. The junction had 2 bases not matched to a gene; V was cut back by 5 bases and J by 4 bases. The CDR3 is 13 residues long.

The TCR originated in a man in his fifties with active or convalescent COVID-19. This chain connects TRBV28 to TRBJ1-1, with TRBD1 matching over 9 bases. The sequenced sample was peripheral blood. The CDR3 is CASSGDRATEAFF. The CDR3 DNA sequence: TGTGCCAGCAGTGGGGACAGGGCCACTGAAGCTTTCTTT.